This TCR beta chain derives from a study of regulatory T cells in long-lasting Graves disease (dated by TCRdb to the early 2020s). The study in broad terms: Persistent Graves' disease was defined as antithyroid drug treatment for over 5 years with persistently positive TSH receptor autoantibodies. The study was registered as a clinical trial and conducted in China. This study used TCR sequencing and RNA sequencing of peripheral blood to compare persistent Graves' disease patients against newly diagnosed Graves' disease patients. On average, persistent Graves' disease patients in the clinical cohort had been on antithyroid drugs for about 10.3 years. A total of around 35 samples underwent TCR sequencing: around 13 from persistent and about 20 from newly diagnosed Graves' disease patients.

This sample's time point label indicates: persistent/refractory GD, antithyroid drugs over 5 years with positive TRAb. For both TCR sequencing and RNA sequencing, RNA was extracted from PBMCs using TRIzol. The diagnosis of Graves' disease was made according to American Thyroid Association guidelines. Patients were recruited from an endocrinology department in Xi'an, China. Each patient gave roughly 8.4 milliliters of peripheral blood, collected in an EDTA anticoagulant tube. Ficoll Paque Plus density gradient separation was used to isolate PBMCs, and no additional T cell sorting was done. RNA quality was checked with an Agilent 2100 Bioanalyzer and agarose gel, and concentration with a NanoDrop 2000. A word on this clonotype: The target of this receptor is not known. Base qualities are not provided; no much larger clone lies one nucleotide away.

Trimmed from V: 6 bases; trimmed from J: 4 bases; junction bases lacking a gene match: 10. CDR1 and CDR2 (SNHLY, FYNNEI) derive from the germline V gene. The CDR3 goes from the cysteine to the phenylalanine over 16 residues. The retained sequence is limited to the CDR3, 48 bases, with the frame set at the first base. Library preparation was by multiplex PCR. The sequencing machine was an Illumina HiSeq 4000. CDR3 regions were amplified by Arm-PCR with iRepertoire HTBI primers to construct TCR beta libraries. Before sequencing, the PCR products underwent gel purification. As for how the authors treated the data: A total of some 65 TRBV and more than twelve TRBJ segments were identified across samples and were used for gene usage analysis of CDR3 amino acid clonotypes. COPE and FqMerger were used to merge the filtered high-quality paired reads into contigs. BLAST was used to align contigs to the IMGT TRBV, TRBD and TRBJ reference genes, and CDR3 was defined following IMGT. Any clonotype with a frequency above 0.1% was classified as a highly expanded clone. Shannon entropy was used to measure repertoire diversity, and the Gini coefficient was used to measure V-J evenness. Public clonotypes were defined as clonotypes shared by more than one individual. TCRdb reworked the public reads: Q25 trimming with fastp, MiXCR clone assembly, productive beta chains retained. Each entry is one CDR3 protein sequence, shown with its most common DNA and genes. These V and J calls rely on TCRdb rather than the paper's analysis. The sample has 400,000 to 500,000 distinct CDR3 sequences on record, around a fifth of them singletons. The ten top clones hold more than 6% of the sample.

The investigation overall reported the following: Persistent Graves' disease patients showed lower TCR Shannon entropy and fewer highly expanded clones than newly diagnosed patients, suggesting clonal expansion. Only peripheral blood was studied, because thyroid tissue, the primary lesion, was inaccessible. Preferential use of TRBV28, TRBJ1-2 and TRBJ2-5 was observed in persistent disease, whereas TRBV20-1 and TRBJ2-1 were favored in newly diagnosed disease. More public clonotypes were shared among persistent patients (around 3,000) than among newly diagnosed patients (966). The authors noted that the small sample size was a limitation that may lower accuracy. Sequencing and analysis were restricted to the TCR beta chain.

This receptor was obtained from a female donor with Graves disease. The rearranged chain carries TRBV2 and TRBJ2-1; 9 middle bases align to TRBD1. The sequences come from peripheral blood mononuclear cells (PBMCs), collected when the disease was refractory, from a patient treated with antithyroid drugs. The DNA sequence is given as TGTGCCAGCAGCGGGATGGGACAGGGATTATACAATGAGCAGTTCTTC. Translated, it gives CASSGMGQGLYNEQFF.